This entry concerns a single TCR beta chain. The data stem from a study of blood T cell repertoires in COVID-19. The CDR3 extends over 13 amino acids. The V gene's germline CDR1 is LNHDA and CDR2 SQIVND (reference sequence). The V gene lost 6 bases and the J gene lost 7 bases, with 13 bases spanning the gap. Assay used: immunoSEQ multiplex PCR; TCRdb lists only in-frame clones, some missing. The sample includes approximately 250,000 clones, 70% to 90% of them seen just once. Sequencing was carried out using peripheral blood. The clonotype comes from a man aged 35-49 years with acute or convalescent COVID-19. The V gene is TRBV19, the J gene TRBJ2-1; perhaps TRBD2 as D (5 bases). The CDR3 spells CASRQITGNEQFF. The CDR3 nucleotides read TGTGCCAGTAGGCAGATTACGGGGAATGAGCAGTTCTTC.